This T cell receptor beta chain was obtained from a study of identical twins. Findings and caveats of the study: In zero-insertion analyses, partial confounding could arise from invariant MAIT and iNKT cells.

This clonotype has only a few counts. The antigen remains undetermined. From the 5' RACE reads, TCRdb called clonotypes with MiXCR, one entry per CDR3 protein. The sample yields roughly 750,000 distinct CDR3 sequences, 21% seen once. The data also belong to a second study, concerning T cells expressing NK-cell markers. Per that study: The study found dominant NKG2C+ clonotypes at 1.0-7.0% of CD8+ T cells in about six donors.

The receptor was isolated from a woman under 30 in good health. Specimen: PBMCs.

The CDR3 loop is CASKRPGNEQFF. The CDR3 coding sequence is TGTGCCAGCAAGAGACCGGGGAATGAGCAGTTCTTC. The rearrangement uses TRBV7-2 and TRBJ2-1; D is possibly TRBD2 (5 bases). Germline V lookup: CDR1 SGHTA, CDR2 FQGNSA. Trimming cost V 7 bases and J 7 bases, with 11 bases left between them. The CDR3 spans 12 residues.